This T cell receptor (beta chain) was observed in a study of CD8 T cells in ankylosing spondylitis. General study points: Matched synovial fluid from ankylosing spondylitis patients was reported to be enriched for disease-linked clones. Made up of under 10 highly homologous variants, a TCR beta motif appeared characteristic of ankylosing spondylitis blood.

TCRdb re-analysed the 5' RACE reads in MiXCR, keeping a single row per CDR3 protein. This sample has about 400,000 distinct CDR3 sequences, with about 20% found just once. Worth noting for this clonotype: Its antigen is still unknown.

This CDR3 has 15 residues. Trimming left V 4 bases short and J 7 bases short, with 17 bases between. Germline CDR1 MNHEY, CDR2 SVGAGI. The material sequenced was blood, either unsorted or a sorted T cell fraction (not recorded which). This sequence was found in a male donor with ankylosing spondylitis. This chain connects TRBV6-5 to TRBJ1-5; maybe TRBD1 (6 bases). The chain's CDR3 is CASSSGGQGLQPQHF. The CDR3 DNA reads TGTGCCAGCAGTTCCGGGGGGCAGGGATTACAGCCCCAGCATTTT.